This T cell receptor beta chain was sequenced during a study of regulatory T cells in long-lasting Graves disease. For TCR beta, libraries came from iRepertoire HTBI primers and Arm-PCR of CDR3 regions. TCRdb itself ran the multiplex PCR reads through MiXCR, one entry per CDR3 protein. The sample shows roughly 610,000 distinct CDR3 sequences, approximately 16% of them seen only once. V shed 6 bases and J 2 bases; nucleotides not matched to a gene: 12. CDR3 length: 20 residues. The germline CDR1 and CDR2 sequences are MNHNS and SASEGT. Time point described: newly diagnosed GD, antithyroid drugs for less than 3 months. The TCR library was made from RNA that had been extracted from PBMCs in TRIzol. The sample was also reused in another study, on T cells in Graves' hyperthyroidism and ophthalmopathy.

The clonotype comes from a man aged 18-30 years with Graves disease. V is TRBV6-1 and J is TRBJ2-2, with 16 bases matching TRBD2. The starting material was peripheral blood mononuclear cells (PBMCs), obtained at new diagnosis, from a patient treated with antithyroid drugs. CDR3: CASRNPMGLAGGANTGELFF. The CDR3 nucleotides are TGTGCCAGCAGAAACCCGATGGGACTAGCGGGAGGGGCAAACACCGGGGAGCTGTTTTTT.